This TCR beta chain came from a study of identifying expanded T cells in peripheral blood. Study results and limitations: Clone count variance between roughly 2-week samples rose with total template count.

CDR1 and CDR2 from the germline V gene are MNHNS and SASEGT. With 5 bases removed from V and 0 bases from J, the gap between germline ends came to 11 bases. CDR3 length: 14 amino acids. No infections or other immune events were documented during collection. As concerns this clone: Its specificity is unknown.

The repertoire was sequenced with immunoSEQ multiplex PCR; TCRdb's copy has only in-frame clones and lacks some. The sample yields about 98,000 clones, approximately 89% seen once. Sequences were obtained from blood. This chain links TRBV6-1 with TRBJ2-7; maybe TRBD1 (6 bases). The clonotype comes from a person aged 18-69 years in good health. In DNA form, the CDR3 reads TGTGCCAGCAGTAAGGGACAACTCTCCTACGAGCAGTACTTC. Protein sequence: CASSKGQLSYEQYF.